The present TCR beta chain was sequenced within a study of blood T cell repertoires in COVID-19 (dated by TCRdb to 2020 to 2022). Looking at the study overall: The collaborator samples originated in the United States, Italy and Spain and spanned the acute and convalescent phases of COVID-19. Where available, HLA class I and class II types were taken from metadata supplied by the sample provider and were not determined by assay-based typing. The repertoires were made available in a free public database intended to serve as a resource for research on the immune response to SARS-CoV-2. Subjects who had been exposed to COVID-19, were actively infected with it, or had recovered from it provided the deeply sampled blood TCRbeta repertoires that made up the dataset. Samples came from the ongoing ImmuneRACE study (first 160 participants) plus 1,254 subjects from 6 global collaborators. The prospective study material was composed of cDNA or gDNA derived from T cells, B-cell-depleted T cells, or PBMCs. The sample metadata nearly always contained a de-identified subject ID, COVID-19 status, age in years and sex. General findings and caveats noted by the study authors: How much clinical and demographic metadata was included differed by source and by participant, and the metadata was provided uncurated.

The immunoSEQ Assay, a bias-controlled multiplex PCR, was used to amplify TCRbeta CDR3 regions from genomic DNA. The original pipeline was this. Nucleated cell counts per sample were estimated from amplification of reference gene primers within the assay. Sequence reads were collapsed and filtered to measure the absolute abundance of every unique TCRbeta CDR3 rearrangement. For each sample, productive Simpson clonality was calculated as the square root of Simpson's diversity index across productive rearrangements. TCRdb holds this immuneACCESS table with in-frame rearrangements only. Some clones are missing; in checked studies, unresolved V genes explain under half, and the rest has no known cause. V and J calls and clone size are those listed in that table; D and trimming were worked out from the DNA. For this sample there are about 15,000 clones; 70% to 90% appear just once. The top ten hold roughly 52% of the sample.

Collaborating institutions collected whole blood in K2EDTA tubes following their own protocols. Collaborator samples were shipped for TCRbeta analysis as frozen whole blood, isolated PBMCs, or DNA extracted from either sample type. Note on this clone: Its binding antigen is unknown. Within one base of it there is no much larger clone, and no base qualities were kept.

According to the germline V gene (reference sequence), CDR1 reads GTSNPN and CDR2 reads SVGIG. V lost 5 bases and J lost 7 bases, and the count of bases not matched to a germline gene is 2. The CDR3 goes from the cysteine to the phenylalanine over 11 residues. The CDR3 DNA has 33 bases and is translated from base 1. The source of this sequence is a man aged 60 to 75 with acute or convalescent COVID-19. Sequenced: peripheral blood. The receptor chain draws on TRBV30 and TRBJ2-1, with TRBD2 matching 7 junction bases. The nucleotides are TGTGCCTGGGGACTAGTAAATGAGCAGTTCTTC. The resulting protein is CAWGLVNEQFF. With all but the CDR3 taken from the reference TRBV30 and TRBJ2-1 genes, the full variable domain is: SQTIHQWPATLVQPVGSPLSLECTVEGTSNPNLYWYRQAAGRGLQLLFYSVGIGQISSEVPQNLSASRPQDRQFILSSKKLLLSDSGFYLCAWGLVNEQFFGPGTRLTVL.